The T cell receptor (beta chain) under discussion was sequenced for a study of T cells in Graves' hyperthyroidism and ophthalmopathy. This clonotype has just a few counts. TCR beta CDR3 regions were amplified from RNA. TCR CDR3 underwent first-round RT-PCR with the HTBI primer set. TCRdb recomputed calls from the multiplex PCR reads with MiXCR, one row per CDR3 protein. The table lists under 400,000 distinct CDR3 sequences, 12% to 15% of them singletons, with roughly a fifth in the top ten. CDR3 size: 11 residues. In germline, CDR1 is SGDLS, CDR2 YYNGEE. The V end was cut by 2 bases, the J end by 10 bases, with 7 bases between.

The J gene is TRBJ2-1, the V gene TRBV9; D gene ambiguous. The receptor comes from a woman aged 60-75 years with Graves' ophthalmopathy. The sequenced sample was blood. CDR3 bases: TGTGCCAGCAGCGTCGCTTGGGAGCAGTTCTTC. Amino acid sequence: CASSVAWEQFF.